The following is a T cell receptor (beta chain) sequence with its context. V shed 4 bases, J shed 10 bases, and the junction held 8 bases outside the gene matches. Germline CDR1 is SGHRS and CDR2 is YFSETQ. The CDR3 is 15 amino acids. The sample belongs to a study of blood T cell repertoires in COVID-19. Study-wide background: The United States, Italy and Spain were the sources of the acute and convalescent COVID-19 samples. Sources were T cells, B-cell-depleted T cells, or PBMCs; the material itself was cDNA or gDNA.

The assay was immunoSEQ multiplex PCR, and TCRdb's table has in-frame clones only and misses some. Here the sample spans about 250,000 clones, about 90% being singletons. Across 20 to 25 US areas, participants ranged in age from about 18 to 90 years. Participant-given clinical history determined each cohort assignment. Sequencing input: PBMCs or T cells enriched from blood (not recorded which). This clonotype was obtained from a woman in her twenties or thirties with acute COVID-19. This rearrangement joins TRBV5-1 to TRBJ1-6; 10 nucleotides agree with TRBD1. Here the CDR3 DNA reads TGCGCCAGCAGCCCGGACAGGGGGGGCCAGTCACCCCTCCACTTT. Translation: CASSPDRGGQSPLHF.